This is a list of T cell receptor beta chains from one sample in a study of cytomegalovirus exposure and HLA in healthy donors. Here immunoSEQ multiplex PCR was the method, and the copy in TCRdb shows in-frame clones only, minus some. This sample has over 130,000 clones, with approximately 80% found just once. Sequencing input: PBMCs. The receptors were sampled from a male donor in good health and CMV-seronegative. Both conserved end residues are part of each CDR3. A D gene is named only where the DNA matches it firmly. Rows give clone size only sometimes, using once, few, many, or a class for an expanded clone.

D	V	J	size	DNA	CDR3
.	TRBV19	TRBJ2-7	.	TGTGCCAGTAGTATAGGGGGCTCCTACGAGCAGTACTTC	CASSIGGSYEQYF
TRBD2	TRBV5-1	TRBJ2-5	.	TGCGCCAGCAGCTTGCTAGCGGGAGAGGGTGAGACCCAGTACTTC	CASSLLAGEGETQYF
TRBD1	TRBV9	TRBJ2-5	.	TGTGCCAGCAGCCCCGGGACAGCCGAATTTCAGACCCAGTACTTC	CASSPGTAEFQTQYF
.	TRBV28	TRBJ1-6	.	TGTGCCAGCAGTTCCGATCCCGTTAGGGGATCACCCCTCCACTTT	CASSSDPVRGSPLHF
.	TRBV6-6	TRBJ1-5	.	TGTGCCAGCAGTTACTCTCTTGTCAATCAGCCCCAGCATTTT	CASSYSLVNQPQHF
TRBD2	TRBV9	TRBJ2-3	.	TGTGCCAGCAGCATGGGGGATCGGGAGGGGGATACGCAGTATTTT	CASSMGDREGDTQYF
TRBD1	TRBV28	TRBJ1-2	.	TGTGCCAGCAGAACCCGGGACAGCTATGGCTACACCTTC	CASRTRDSYGYTF
.	TRBV7-2	TRBJ1-1	.	TGTGCCAGCAGCTTAGTACCGGGGGTGAACACTGAAGCTTTCTTT	CASSLVPGVNTEAFF
TRBD2	TRBV29-1	TRBJ2-7	.	TGCAGCGTTGAAGATCATGAAGCGGGAGGGCCTTACGAGCAGTACTTC	CSVEDHEAGGPYEQYF
.	TRBV7-9	TRBJ1-2	.	TGTGCCAGCAGCGGGACCTGGGGGGAAACGGTTCGAGGCTACACCTTC	CASSGTWGETVRGYTF
TRBD2	TRBV5-6	TRBJ2-1	.	TGTGCCAGCAGCTTAAAGACTAGCGGGAGACGAGAGCAGTTCTTC	CASSLKTSGRREQFF
.	TRBV9	TRBJ2-1	.	TGTGCCAGCAGCGTAGCCCTCGGGACTGGGTACAATGAGCAGTTCTTC	CASSVALGTGYNEQFF
TRBD1	TRBV29-1	TRBJ1-2	.	TGCAGCGTTGGCCGACTCCGGGACAGTTCTAACTATGGCTACACCTTC	CSVGRLRDSSNYGYTF
.	TRBV7-8	TRBJ2-7	few	TGTTCTTTTTTCAAGCAGAAGGCGGCATACGAGCAGTACTTC	CSFFKQKAAYEQYF
.	TRBV6-5	TRBJ2-7	few	TGTGCCAGCAGTTACATGCAGTTTCCCTACGAGCAGTACTTC	CASSYMQFPYEQYF
TRBD1	TRBV7-9	TRBJ2-1	.	TGTGCCAGCAGGGACGGGACAGGTGCCTACAATGAGCAGTTCTTC	CASRDGTGAYNEQFF
.	TRBV6-5	TRBJ1-1	.	TGTGCCAGCAGTTACGATAGGGGCACTGAAGCTTTCTTT	CASSYDRGTEAFF
TRBD1	TRBV27	TRBJ1-1	.	TGTGCCAGCAGTTTAACAAATGACAGGGTAGCTTTCTTT	CASSLTNDRVAFF
TRBD1	TRBV5-1	TRBJ2-2	.	TGCGCCAGCAGCTTGGCCGGGACAGGTACCGGGGAGCTGTTTTTT	CASSLAGTGTGELFF
TRBD2	TRBV28	TRBJ2-5	.	TGTGCCAGCGGTCTAGCGGGAAAAGAGACCCAGTACTTC	CASGLAGKETQYF
.	TRBV9	TRBJ2-3	few	TGTGCCAGCAGCGTAGAGGTGACTGGTACACAAGGTACGCAGTATTTT	CASSVEVTGTQGTQYF
.	TRBV28	TRBJ1-5	.	TGTGCCAGCAGCTCCCCCGGGGGGGGCAATCAGCCCCAGCATTTT	CASSSPGGGNQPQHF
.	TRBV4-3	TRBJ2-7	.	TGCGCCAGCAGCCAAGGGGGACTTTCGCTGAACATCTACGAGCAGTACTTC	CASSQGGLSLNIYEQYF
.	TRBV29-1	TRBJ1-5	once	TGCAGCGCCGCTACAGGGCCGAGCAATCAGCCCCAGCATTTT	CSAATGPSNQPQHF
TRBD1	TRBV29-1	TRBJ1-2	.	TGCAGCGAGTCCGGGACAGGGGACGGCTACACCTTC	CSESGTGDGYTF
.	TRBV11-3	TRBJ1-5	once	TGTGCCAGCAGCTTGAGGCAGCCACCTAATCAGCCCCAGCATTTT	CASSLRQPPNQPQHF
.	TRBV18	TRBJ2-5	few	TGTGCCAGCTCACTACAAGTGAGAGGGCTGGGAGAGACCCAGTACTTC	CASSLQVRGLGETQYF
.	TRBV2	TRBJ1-5	.	TGTGCCAGCAGTGTGGACGGGGGGAATCAGCCCCAGCATTTT	CASSVDGGNQPQHF
TRBD1	TRBV2	TRBJ2-3	.	TGTGCCACAGGACAGGGCACAGATACGCAGTATTTT	CATGQGTDTQYF
.	TRBV7-2	TRBJ2-1	.	TGTGCCAGCACCGCGGACTTCTACAATGAGCAGTTCTTC	CASTADFYNEQFF
.	TRBV30	TRBJ2-1	.	TGTGCCTGGACTCGCAGGGGCCCTTACAATGAGCAGTTCTTC	CAWTRRGPYNEQFF